The rows below give T cell receptor beta chains drawn from one sample of a study of early T cells in non-severe SARS-CoV-2 infection. From the 5' RACE reads, TCRdb called clonotypes with MiXCR, one entry per CDR3 protein. This repertoire shows tens of thousands of distinct CDR3 sequences, 5.5% to 7.5% found once; its top ten account for around an eighth. Sequencing input: whole blood. All receptors derive from an adult who was a healthcare worker with PCR-confirmed SARS-CoV-2 infection or an uninfected control (not recorded which). CDR3s include the opening cysteine and the closing phenylalanine or tryptophan. Fields, in order: CDR3 length, D gene, J gene, V gene, CDR3 protein. D genes are given only for firm matches.

>15|.|TRBJ2-7|TRBV19
CANPNREGVLYEQYF
>13|.|TRBJ2-7|TRBV30
CAWSVPRSYEQYF
>13|.|TRBJ2-7|TRBV5-6
CASSSNPGSEQYF
>15|TRBD1|TRBJ1-1|TRBV28
CASSLATGRTTEAFF
>15|.|TRBJ2-7|TRBV7-2
CASSPTGSGRYEQYF
>15|.|TRBJ2-4|TRBV24-1
CATSDSTEEKNIQYF
>15|TRBD1|TRBJ2-7|TRBV7-2
CASSLQGDRPYEQYF
>13|.|TRBJ2-7|TRBV24-1
CATAAAGDHEQYF
>12|.|TRBJ2-1|TRBV7-2
CASSFEGGQQFF
>17|TRBD1|TRBJ1-1|TRBV28
CASSLTQGQGTNTEAFF
>13|TRBD1|TRBJ1-1|TRBV5-4
CASSFGTGPEAFF
>16|TRBD2|TRBJ2-5|TRBV6-5
CASSSSMGSGGETQYF
>15|TRBD2|TRBJ2-5|TRBV11-2
CASSFGGGVQETQYF
>14|.|TRBJ1-5|TRBV11-2
CASSLAGINQPQHF
>16|.|TRBJ2-3|TRBV18
CASSLRDTITTDTQYF
>13|TRBD1|TRBJ1-2|TRBV28
CASSVGTAYGYTF
>13|.|TRBJ1-2|TRBV6-5
CASRPEGVGGYTF
>13|.|TRBJ2-5|TRBV20-1
CSARDPGRETQYF
>13|.|TRBJ2-7|TRBV7-2
CASSLAGTYEQYF
>13|.|TRBJ1-6|TRBV20-1
CSAESSYNSPLHF
>16|TRBD2|TRBJ2-7|TRBV5-1
CASSLSPGQGGYEQYF
>18|TRBD1|TRBJ2-2|TRBV12-3/TRBV12-4
CASSTRQGAFERPGELFF
>15|.|TRBJ1-1|TRBV28
CASSLATGVNTEAFF
>12|.|TRBJ2-7|TRBV7-9
CATSWTLHEQYF
>12|.|TRBJ1-4|TRBV20-1
CSATETNEKLFF